One sample yielded the 6 T cell receptor beta chains listed below, sequenced in a study of shared T cell receptors in the human thymus. Sequencing used immunoSEQ multiplex PCR; TCRdb keeps in-frame clones, though not all of them. The table records approximately 730,000 clones, roughly 85% of them present only once. These data were likewise used in another study, on human thymus T cells.

Sequenced input: thymocytes. The origin of the receptors is a girl under three years old with a congenital heart defect.

CDR3 DNA sequence: TGCGCCAGCAGCCAAGATACGACAGTGTATGGGGTCCACAGACTTCCATCAAACACCATATATTTT. Protein sequence: CASSQDTTVYGVHRLPSNTIYF. The chain has TRBV4-3 and TRBJ1-3, with a possible D match to TRBD1 (5 bases). The germline V gene has CDR1 LGHNA and CDR2 YSLEER. The V end lost 0 bases, the J end lost 6 bases, and 33 bases lay between the germline ends. The CDR3 loop spans 22 amino acids.

The chain uses TRBV9 and TRBJ2-5; 10 nucleotides align to TRBD1. Germline V CDR1 and CDR2: SGDLS, YYNGEE. The CDR3 totals 15 residues. The ends lost 3 bases at V and 4 bases at J; junction bases unmatched: 6. CDR3 sequence reads: CASSEGTGEGETQYF. Here the CDR3 DNA reads TGTGCCAGCAGCGAGGGGACAGGGGAAGGAGAGACCCAGTACTTC.

The J gene is TRBJ2-5, the V gene TRBV5-6, with D possibly being TRBD2 (6 bases). Germline V CDR1 and CDR2: SGHDT, YYEEEE. The CDR3 length is 14 residues. Trimming pared 4 bases from V and 5 bases from J, leaving 15 bases between. CDR3 sequence (DNA): TGTGCCAGCAGCCAACCGGGACTTCGGGAGACCCAGTACTTC. Translated, it gives CASSQPGLRETQYF.

The chain has TRBV7-9 and TRBJ1-5; D perhaps matches TRBD1 (6 bases). The CDR3 is 15 residues long. Germline loops: CDR1 SEHNR, CDR2 FQNEAQ (reference sequence). V was shortened by 6 bases and J by 3 bases, with 15 bases between the two germline ends. Here the CDR3 reads CASRIRGADNQPQHF. DNA for the CDR3: TGTGCCAGCAGGATACGGGGGGCGGACAATCAGCCCCAGCATTTT.

The chain couples TRBV5-1 to TRBJ2-7; 7 bases fit TRBD1. Germline lookup yields CDR1 SGHRS and CDR2 YFSETQ. The CDR3 contains 15 residues. The V gene end was trimmed by 0 bases and the J gene end by 5 bases; junction bases not matched to a gene: 8. CDR3 DNA: TGCGCCAGCAGCTTGGTCGTGGAAGGGGGCAACGAGCAGTACTTC. Protein: CASSLVVEGGNEQYF.

This clone was counted a few times. This sequence joins TRBV5-5 and TRBJ2-3, with D possibly matching TRBD2 (5 bases). CDR3 length: 14 residues. Germline CDR1 SGHKS, CDR2 YYEKEE (reference sequence). Trimming removed 5 bases at V and 3 bases at J, with 13 bases between. CDR3 nucleotides: TGTGCCAGCAGTTATCGGGGTGTAACAGATACGCAGTATTTT. Translating gives CASSYRGVTDTQYF.